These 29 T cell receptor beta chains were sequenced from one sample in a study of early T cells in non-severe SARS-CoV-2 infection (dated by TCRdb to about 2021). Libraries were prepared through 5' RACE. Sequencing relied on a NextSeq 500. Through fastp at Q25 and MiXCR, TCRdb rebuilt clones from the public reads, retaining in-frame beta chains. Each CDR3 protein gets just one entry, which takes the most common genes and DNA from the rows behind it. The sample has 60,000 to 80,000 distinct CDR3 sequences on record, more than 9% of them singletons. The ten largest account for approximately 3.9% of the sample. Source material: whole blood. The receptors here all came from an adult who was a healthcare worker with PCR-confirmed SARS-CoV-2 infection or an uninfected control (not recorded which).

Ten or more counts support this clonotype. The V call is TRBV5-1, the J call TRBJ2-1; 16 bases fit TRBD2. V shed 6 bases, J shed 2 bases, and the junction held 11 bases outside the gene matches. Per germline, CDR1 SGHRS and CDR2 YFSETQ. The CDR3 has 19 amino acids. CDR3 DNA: TGCGCCAGCACCCCCGGGTCGGGACTAGCGGGAGGGCCCTACAATGAGCAGTTCTTC. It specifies CASTPGSGLAGGPYNEQFF.

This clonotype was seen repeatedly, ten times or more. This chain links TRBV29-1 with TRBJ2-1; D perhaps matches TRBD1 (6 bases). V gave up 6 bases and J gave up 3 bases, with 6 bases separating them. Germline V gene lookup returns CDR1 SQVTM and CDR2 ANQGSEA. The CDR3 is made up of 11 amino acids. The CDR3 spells CSVDSYNEQFF. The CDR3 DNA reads TGCAGCGTGGACAGCTACAATGAGCAGTTCTTC.

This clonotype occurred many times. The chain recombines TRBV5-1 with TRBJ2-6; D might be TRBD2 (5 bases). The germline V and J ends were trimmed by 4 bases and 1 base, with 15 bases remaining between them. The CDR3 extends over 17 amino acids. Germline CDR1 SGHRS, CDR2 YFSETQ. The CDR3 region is CASSRTLIASGANVLTF. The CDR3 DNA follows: TGCGCCAGCAGCCGAACCCTAATAGCGTCTGGGGCCAACGTCCTGACTTTC.

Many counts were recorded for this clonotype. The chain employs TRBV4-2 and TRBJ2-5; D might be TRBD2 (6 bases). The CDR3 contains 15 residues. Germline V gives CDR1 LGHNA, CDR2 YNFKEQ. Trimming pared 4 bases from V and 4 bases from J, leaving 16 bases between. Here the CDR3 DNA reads TGTGCCAGCAGCCGAAGGAGGGAGAGAACAGAGACCCAGTACTTC. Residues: CASSRRRERTETQYF.

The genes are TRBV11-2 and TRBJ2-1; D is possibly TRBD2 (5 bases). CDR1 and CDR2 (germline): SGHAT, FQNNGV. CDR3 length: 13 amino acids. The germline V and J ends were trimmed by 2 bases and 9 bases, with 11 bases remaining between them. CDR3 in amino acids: CASSLSASIEQFF. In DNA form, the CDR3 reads TGTGCCAGCAGCTTATCTGCTAGCATTGAGCAGTTCTTC.

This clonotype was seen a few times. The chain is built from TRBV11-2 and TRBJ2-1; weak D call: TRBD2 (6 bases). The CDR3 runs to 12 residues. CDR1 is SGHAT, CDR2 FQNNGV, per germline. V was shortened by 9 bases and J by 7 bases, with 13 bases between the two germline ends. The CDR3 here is CASRGAGNEQFF. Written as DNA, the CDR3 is TGTGCCAGTAGGGGCGCGGGGAATGAGCAGTTCTTC.

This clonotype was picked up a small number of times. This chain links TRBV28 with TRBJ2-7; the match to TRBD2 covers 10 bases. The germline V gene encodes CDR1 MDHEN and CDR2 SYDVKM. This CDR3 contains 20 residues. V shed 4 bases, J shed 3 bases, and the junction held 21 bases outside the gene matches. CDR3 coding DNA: TGTGCCAGCAGTTCCGGGGATCACAGGGGCCTAGCGGGAGTCTTCTACGAGCAGTACTTC. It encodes CASSSGDHRGLAGVFYEQYF.

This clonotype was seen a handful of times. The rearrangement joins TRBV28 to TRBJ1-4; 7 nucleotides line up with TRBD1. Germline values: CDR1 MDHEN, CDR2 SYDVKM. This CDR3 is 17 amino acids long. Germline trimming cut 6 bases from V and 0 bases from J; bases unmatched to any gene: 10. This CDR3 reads CASSPHDREATNEKLFF. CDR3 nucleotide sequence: TGTGCCAGCAGCCCCCATGACAGGGAAGCAACTAATGAAAAACTGTTTTTT. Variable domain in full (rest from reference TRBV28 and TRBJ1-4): DVKVTQSSRYLVKRTGEKVFLECVQDMDHENMFWYRQDPGLGLRLIYFSYDVKMKEKGDIPEGYSVSREKKERFSLILESASTNQTSMYLCASSPHDREATNEKLFFGSGTQLSVL.

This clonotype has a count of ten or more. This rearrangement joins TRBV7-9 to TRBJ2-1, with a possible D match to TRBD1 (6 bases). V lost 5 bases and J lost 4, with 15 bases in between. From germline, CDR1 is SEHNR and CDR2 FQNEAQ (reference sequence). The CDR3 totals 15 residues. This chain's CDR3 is CASSPGTPEYNEQFF. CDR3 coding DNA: TGTGCCAGCAGCCCAGGGACACCCGAGTACAATGAGCAGTTCTTC. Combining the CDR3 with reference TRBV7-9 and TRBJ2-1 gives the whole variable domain DTGVSQNPRHKITKRGQNVTFRCDPISEHNRLYWYRQTLGQGPEFLTYFQNEAQLEKSRLLSDRFSAERPKGSFSTLEIQRTEQGDSAMYLCASSPGTPEYNEQFFGPGTRLTVL.

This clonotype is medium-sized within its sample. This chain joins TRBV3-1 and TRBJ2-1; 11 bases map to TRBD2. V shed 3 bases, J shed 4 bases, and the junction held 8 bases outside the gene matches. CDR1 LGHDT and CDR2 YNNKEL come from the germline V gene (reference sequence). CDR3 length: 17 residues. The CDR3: CASSHEPTSGKYNEQFF. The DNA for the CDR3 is TGTGCCAGCAGCCATGAACCGACTAGCGGGAAATACAATGAGCAGTTCTTC.

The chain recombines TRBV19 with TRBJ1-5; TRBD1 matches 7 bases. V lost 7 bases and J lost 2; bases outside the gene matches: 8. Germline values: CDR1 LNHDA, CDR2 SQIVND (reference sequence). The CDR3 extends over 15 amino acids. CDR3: CASTINGQGNQPQHF. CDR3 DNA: TGTGCCAGTACTATCAACGGACAGGGCAATCAGCCCCAGCATTTT.

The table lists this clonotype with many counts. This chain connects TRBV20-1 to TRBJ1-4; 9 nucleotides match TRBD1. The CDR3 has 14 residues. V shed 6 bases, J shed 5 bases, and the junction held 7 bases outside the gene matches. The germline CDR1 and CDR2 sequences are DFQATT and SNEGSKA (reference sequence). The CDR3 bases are TGCAGTGCCTTAAAACAGGGGGCGAATGAAAAACTGTTTTTT. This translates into CSALKQGANEKLFF.

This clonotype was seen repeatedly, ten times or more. CDR3 sequence (DNA): TGTGCCAGCAGCACAGGGGCCTGGAACACTGAAGCTTTCTTT. It is translated as CASSTGAWNTEAFF. The chain is built from TRBV25-1 and TRBJ1-1, with 7 bases fitting TRBD1. V lost 6 bases and J lost 1; bases outside the gene matches: 5. There are 14 residues in the CDR3. CDR1 is MGHDK, CDR2 SYGVNS, per germline.

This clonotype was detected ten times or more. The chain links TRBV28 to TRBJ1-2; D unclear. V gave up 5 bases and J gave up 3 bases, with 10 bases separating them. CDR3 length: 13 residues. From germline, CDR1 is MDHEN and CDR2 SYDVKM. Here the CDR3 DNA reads TGTGCCAGCAGTGGACGGGCGGACTATGGCTACACCTTC. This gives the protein CASSGRADYGYTF.

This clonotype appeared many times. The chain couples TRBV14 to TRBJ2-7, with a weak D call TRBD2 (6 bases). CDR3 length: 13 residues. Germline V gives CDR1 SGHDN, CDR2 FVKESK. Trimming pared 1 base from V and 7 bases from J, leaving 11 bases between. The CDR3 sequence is CASSQVGLGEQYF. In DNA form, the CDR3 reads TGTGCCAGCAGCCAAGTGGGACTGGGAGAGCAGTACTTC.

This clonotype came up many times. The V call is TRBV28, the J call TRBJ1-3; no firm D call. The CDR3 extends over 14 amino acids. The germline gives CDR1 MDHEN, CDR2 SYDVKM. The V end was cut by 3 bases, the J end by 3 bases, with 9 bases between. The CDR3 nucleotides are TGTGCCAGCAGTTTTGCCGGGAGTGGAAACACCATATATTTT. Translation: CASSFAGSGNTIYF. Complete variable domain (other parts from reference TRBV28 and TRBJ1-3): DVKVTQSSRYLVKRTGEKVFLECVQDMDHENMFWYRQDPGLGLRLIYFSYDVKMKEKGDIPEGYSVSREKKERFSLILESASTNQTSMYLCASSFAGSGNTIYFGEGSWLTVV.

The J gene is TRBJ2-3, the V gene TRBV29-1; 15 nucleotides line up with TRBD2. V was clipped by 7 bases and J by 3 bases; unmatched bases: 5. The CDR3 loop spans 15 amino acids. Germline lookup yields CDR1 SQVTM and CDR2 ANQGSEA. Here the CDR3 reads CSAGLAGGSTDTQYF. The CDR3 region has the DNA TGCAGCGCGGGACTAGCGGGAGGATCGACAGATACGCAGTATTTT.

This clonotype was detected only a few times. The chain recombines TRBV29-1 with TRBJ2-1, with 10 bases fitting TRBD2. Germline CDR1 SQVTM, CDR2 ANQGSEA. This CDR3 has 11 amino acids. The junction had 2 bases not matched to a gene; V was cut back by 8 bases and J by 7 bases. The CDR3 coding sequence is TGCAGCTCTAGCGGGGGTAATGAGCAGTTCTTC. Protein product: CSSSGGNEQFF.

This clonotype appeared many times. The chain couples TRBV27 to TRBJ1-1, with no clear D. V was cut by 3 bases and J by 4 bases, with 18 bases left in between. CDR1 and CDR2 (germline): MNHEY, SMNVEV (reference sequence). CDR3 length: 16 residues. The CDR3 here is CASSFGALKVGTEAFF. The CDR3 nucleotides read TGTGCCAGCAGTTTTGGAGCTCTGAAGGTGGGCACTGAAGCTTTCTTT.

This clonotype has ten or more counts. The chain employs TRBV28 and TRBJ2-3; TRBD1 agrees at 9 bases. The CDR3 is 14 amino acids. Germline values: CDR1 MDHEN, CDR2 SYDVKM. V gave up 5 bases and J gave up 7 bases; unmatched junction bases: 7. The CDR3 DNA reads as TGTGCCAGCAGTGAACAGGGGGCCCACCATACGCAGTATTTT. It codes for CASSEQGAHHTQYF.

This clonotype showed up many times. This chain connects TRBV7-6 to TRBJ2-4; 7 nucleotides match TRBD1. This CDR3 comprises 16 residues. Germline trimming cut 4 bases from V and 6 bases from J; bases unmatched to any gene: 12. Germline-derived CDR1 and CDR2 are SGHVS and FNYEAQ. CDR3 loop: CASSSLAGTERNIQYF. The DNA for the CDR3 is TGTGCCAGCAGCTCGCTCGCCGGGACAGAACGAAACATTCAGTACTTC.

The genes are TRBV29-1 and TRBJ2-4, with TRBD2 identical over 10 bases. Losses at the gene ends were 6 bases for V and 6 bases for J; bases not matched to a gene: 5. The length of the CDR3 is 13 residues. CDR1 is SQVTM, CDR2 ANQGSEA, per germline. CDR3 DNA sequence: TGCAGCGTCGCTCCTAGCGGGAGAAACATTCAGTACTTC. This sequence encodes CSVAPSGRNIQYF.

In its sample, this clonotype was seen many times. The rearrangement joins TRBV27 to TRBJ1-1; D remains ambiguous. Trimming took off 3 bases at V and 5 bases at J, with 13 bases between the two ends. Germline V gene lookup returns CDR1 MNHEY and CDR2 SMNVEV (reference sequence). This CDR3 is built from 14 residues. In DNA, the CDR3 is TGTGCCAGCAGTTTTAGGGTCCGCACGACTGAAGCTTTCTTT. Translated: CASSFRVRTTEAFF.

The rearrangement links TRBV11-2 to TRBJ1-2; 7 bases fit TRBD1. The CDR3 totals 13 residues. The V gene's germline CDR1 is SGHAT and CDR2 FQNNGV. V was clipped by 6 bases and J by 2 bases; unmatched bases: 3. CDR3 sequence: CASSKTGNYGYTF. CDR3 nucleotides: TGTGCCAGCAGTAAGACAGGGAACTATGGCTACACCTTC.

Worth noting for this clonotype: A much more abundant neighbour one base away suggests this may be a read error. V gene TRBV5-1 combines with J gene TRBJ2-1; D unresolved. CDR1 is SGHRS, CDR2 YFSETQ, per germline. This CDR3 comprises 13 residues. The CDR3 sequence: CTSRIGSVNEQFF. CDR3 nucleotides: TGCACCAGCAGAATAGGGTCTGTAAATGAGCAGTTCTTC.

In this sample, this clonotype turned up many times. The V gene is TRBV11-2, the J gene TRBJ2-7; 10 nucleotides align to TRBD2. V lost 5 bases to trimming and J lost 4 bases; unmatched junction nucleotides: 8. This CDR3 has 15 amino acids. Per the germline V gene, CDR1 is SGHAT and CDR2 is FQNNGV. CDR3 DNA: TGTGCCAGCAGCATCCCAACTAGCGGGAATTACGAGCAGTACTTC. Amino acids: CASSIPTSGNYEQYF.

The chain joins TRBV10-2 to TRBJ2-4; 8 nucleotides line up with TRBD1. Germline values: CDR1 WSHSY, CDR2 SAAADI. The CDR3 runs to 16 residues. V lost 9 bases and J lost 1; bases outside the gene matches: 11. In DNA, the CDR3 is TGCGCCAGACCTATCCAGGGGGCCCCGGCCAAAAACATTCAGTACTTC. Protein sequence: CARPIQGAPAKNIQYF.

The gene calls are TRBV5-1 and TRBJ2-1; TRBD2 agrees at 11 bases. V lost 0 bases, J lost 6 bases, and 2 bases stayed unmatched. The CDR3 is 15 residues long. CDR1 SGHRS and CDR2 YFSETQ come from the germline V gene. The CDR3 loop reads CASSLELAGVNEQFF. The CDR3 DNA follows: TGCGCCAGCAGCTTGGAACTAGCGGGGGTCAATGAGCAGTTCTTC. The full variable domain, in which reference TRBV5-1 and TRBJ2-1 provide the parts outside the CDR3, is KAGVTQTPRYLIKTRGQQVTLSCSPISGHRSVSWYQQTPGQGLQFLFEYFSETQRNKGNFPGRFSGRQFSNSRSEMNVSTLELGDSALYLCASSLELAGVNEQFFGPGTRLTVL.

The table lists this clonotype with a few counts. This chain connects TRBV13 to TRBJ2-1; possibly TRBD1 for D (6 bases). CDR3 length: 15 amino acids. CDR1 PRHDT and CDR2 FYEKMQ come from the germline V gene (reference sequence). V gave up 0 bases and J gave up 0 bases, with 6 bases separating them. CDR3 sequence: CASSLGDSSYNEQFF. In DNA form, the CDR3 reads TGTGCCAGCAGCTTAGGGGACAGCTCCTACAATGAGCAGTTCTTC.